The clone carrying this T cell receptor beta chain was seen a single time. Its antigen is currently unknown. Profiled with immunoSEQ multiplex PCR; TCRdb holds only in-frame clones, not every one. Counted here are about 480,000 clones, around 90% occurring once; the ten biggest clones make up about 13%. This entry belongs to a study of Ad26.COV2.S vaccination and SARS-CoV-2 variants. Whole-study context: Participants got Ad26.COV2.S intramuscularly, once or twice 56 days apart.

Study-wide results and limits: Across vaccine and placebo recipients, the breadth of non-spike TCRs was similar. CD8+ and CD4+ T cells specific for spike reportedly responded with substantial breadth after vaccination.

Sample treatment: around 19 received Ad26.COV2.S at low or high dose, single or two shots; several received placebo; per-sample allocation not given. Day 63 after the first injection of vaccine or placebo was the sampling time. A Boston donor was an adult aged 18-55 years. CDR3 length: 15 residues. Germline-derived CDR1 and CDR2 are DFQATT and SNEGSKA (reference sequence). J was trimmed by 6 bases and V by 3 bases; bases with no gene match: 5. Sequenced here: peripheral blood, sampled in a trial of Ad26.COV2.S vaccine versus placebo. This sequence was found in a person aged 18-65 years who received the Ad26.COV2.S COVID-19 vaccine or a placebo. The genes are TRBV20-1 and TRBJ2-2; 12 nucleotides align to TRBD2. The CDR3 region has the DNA TGCAGTGCTAGTACCCTAGCGGGAGGGCCCGGGGAGCTGTTTTTT. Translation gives CSASTLAGGPGELFF.